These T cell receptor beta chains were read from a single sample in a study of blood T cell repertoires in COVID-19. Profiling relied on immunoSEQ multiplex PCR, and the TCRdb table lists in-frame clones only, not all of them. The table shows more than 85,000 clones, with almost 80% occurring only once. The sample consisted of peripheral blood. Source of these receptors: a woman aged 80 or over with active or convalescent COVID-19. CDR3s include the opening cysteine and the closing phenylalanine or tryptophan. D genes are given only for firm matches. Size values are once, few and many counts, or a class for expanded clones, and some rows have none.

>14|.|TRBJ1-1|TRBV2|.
CASSSQGFGTEAFF
TGTGCCAGCAGCAGTCAGGGTTTCGGCACTGAAGCTTTCTTT
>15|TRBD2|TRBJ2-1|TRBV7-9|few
CASSLLAGGPYEQFF
TGTGCCAGCAGCTTATTAGCGGGAGGGCCCTATGAGCAGTTCTTC
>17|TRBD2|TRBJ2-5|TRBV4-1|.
CASSQKTGTRGKETQYF
TGCGCCAGCAGCCAGAAAACGGGGACTAGGGGGAAAGAGACCCAGTACTTC
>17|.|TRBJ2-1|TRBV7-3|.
CASSPGPGVAAYNEQFF
TGTGCCAGCAGCCCCGGACCGGGGGTAGCTGCCTACAATGAGCAGTTCTTC
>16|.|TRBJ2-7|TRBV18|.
CASSPPERLAFEEQYF
TGTGCCAGCTCACCCCCGGAGAGACTGGCCTTCGAGGAGCAGTACTTC
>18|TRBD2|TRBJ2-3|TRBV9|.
CASSVGARASGRTDTQYF
TGTGCCAGCAGCGTAGGGGCCCGGGCTAGCGGGAGGACAGATACGCAGTATTTT
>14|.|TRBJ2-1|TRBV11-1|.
CASSVVPNDNEQFF
TGTGCCAGCAGCGTAGTCCCCAATGACAATGAGCAGTTCTTC
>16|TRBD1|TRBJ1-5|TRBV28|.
CASSPSAGGSEQPQHF
TGTGCCAGCAGTCCCTCGGCAGGGGGCTCAGAACAGCCCCAGCATTTT
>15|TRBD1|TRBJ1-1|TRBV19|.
CASSQGTGGNTEAFF
TGTGCCAGTAGTCAGGGGACAGGTGGTAACACTGAAGCTTTCTTT
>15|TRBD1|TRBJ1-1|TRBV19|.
CASSTTRQGHTEAFF
TGTGCCAGTAGTACCACCCGACAGGGTCACACTGAAGCTTTCTTT
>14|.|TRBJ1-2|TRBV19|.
CASQAGGRSYGYTF
TGTGCCAGCCAAGCGGGGGGTAGGTCCTATGGCTACACCTTC
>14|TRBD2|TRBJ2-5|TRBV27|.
CASSLAGGLGAQYF
TGTGCCAGCAGCTTAGCGGGGGGGTTGGGGGCCCAGTACTTC
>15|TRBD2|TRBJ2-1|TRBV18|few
CASSPSTSGYNEQFF
TGTGCCAGCTCACCATCTACTAGCGGGTACAATGAGCAGTTCTTC
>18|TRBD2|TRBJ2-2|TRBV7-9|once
CASSLELGTSGSTGELFF
TGTGCCAGCAGCTTAGAGTTGGGGACTAGCGGGAGCACCGGGGAGCTGTTTTTT
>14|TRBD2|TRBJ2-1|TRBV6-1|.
CASSPGRSYNEQFF
TGTGCCAGCAGTCCCGGGAGGTCCTACAATGAGCAGTTCTTC
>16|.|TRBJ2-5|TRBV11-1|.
CASSAHNQGSQETQYF
TGTGCCAGCAGCGCCCACAACCAGGGGTCCCAAGAGACCCAGTACTTC
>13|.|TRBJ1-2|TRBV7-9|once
CASSTGRGVGYTF
TGTGCCAGCAGCACGGGACGGGGGGTTGGCTACACCTTC
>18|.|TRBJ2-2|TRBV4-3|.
CASSQRSRLAMKTGELFF
TGCGCCAGCAGCCAGAGGTCGAGGCTAGCCATGAAAACCGGGGAGCTGTTTTTT
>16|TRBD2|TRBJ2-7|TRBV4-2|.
CASSQRTSGSIYEQYF
TGTGCCAGCAGCCAAAGGACTAGCGGGAGTATATACGAGCAGTACTTC
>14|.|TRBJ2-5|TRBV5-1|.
CASSPSPTQETQYF
TGCGCCAGCAGTCCATCCCCGACACAAGAGACCCAGTACTTC
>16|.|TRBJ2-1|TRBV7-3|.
CASSLVGTRTYNEQFF
TGTGCCAGCAGCTTGGTGGGGACTCGGACCTACAATGAGCAGTTCTTC
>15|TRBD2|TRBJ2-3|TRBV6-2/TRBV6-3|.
CASSYLAEPTDTQYF
TGTGCCAGCAGTTATCTAGCGGAACCCACAGATACGCAGTATTTT
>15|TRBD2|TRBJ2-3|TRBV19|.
CASSTGLAATDTQYF
TGTGCCAGTAGTACCGGACTAGCGGCCACAGATACGCAGTATTTT
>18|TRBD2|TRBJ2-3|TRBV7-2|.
CASSLAILAGGRTDTQYF
TGTGCCAGCAGCTTAGCTATTTTAGCGGGAGGGAGGACAGATACGCAGTATTTT
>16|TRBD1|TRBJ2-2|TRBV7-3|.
CASSSADRAGTGELFF
TGTGCCAGCAGCTCGGCGGACAGGGCGGGCACCGGGGAGCTGTTTTTT
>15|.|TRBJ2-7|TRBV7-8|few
CASSLASRGVSEQYF
TGTGCCAGCAGCTTAGCTAGCAGGGGGGTCTCGGAGCAGTACTTC
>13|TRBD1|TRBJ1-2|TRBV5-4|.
CASKEGQIYGYTF
TGTGCCAGCAAAGAGGGACAGATCTATGGCTACACCTTC
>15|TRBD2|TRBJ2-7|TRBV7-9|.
CASSPPLAPSYEQYF
TGTGCCAGCAGCCCCCCACTAGCGCCATCCTACGAGCAGTACTTC
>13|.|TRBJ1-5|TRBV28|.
CASSRDLWGAQHF
TGTGCCAGCAGCCGGGACCTTTGGGGGGCCCAGCATTTT
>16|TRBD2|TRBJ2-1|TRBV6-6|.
CASSVTSGSFRHEQFF
TGTGCCAGCAGTGTAACTAGCGGGAGTTTCCGCCATGAGCAGTTCTTC
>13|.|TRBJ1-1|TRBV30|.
CARHRVEGTEAFF
TGTGCCAGGCACAGGGTTGAGGGCACTGAAGCTTTCTTT
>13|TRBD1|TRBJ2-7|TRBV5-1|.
CASSWGTGNEQYF
TGCGCCAGCAGCTGGGGGACAGGGAACGAGCAGTACTTC
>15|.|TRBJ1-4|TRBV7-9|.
CASSYRQVSNEKLFF
TGTGCCAGCAGCTATCGACAGGTTTCTAATGAAAAACTGTTTTTT
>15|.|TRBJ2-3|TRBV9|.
CASSVGAPSTDTQYF
TGTGCCAGCAGCGTAGGGGCCCCTAGCACAGATACGCAGTATTTT
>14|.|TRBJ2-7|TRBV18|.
CASSPDRSFYEQYF
TGTGCCAGCTCACCCGACAGGTCCTTCTACGAGCAGTACTTC